Listed here is a single TCR beta chain. Its antigen is as yet unknown. V shed 2 bases, J shed 4 bases, and the junction held 12 bases outside the gene matches. CDR3 length: 19 residues. Germline CDR1 reads SGHRS; CDR2 reads YFSETQ. The PCR employed 60 Vbeta primers together with 13 Jbeta primers. TCRdb's copy holds only in-frame clones and misses some; the assay was immunoSEQ multiplex PCR. The sample records about 170,000 clones, 75% to 85% being singletons. The data originate from a study of cytomegalovirus exposure and HLA in healthy donors. Findings of the study overall: TCR beta chains numbering roughly 150 were designated cytomegalovirus-associated.

Sequenced: PBMCs. This receptor was identified in a man aged 25-45 years in good health and CMV-seropositive. This chain connects TRBV5-1 to TRBJ2-3, with 14 bases matching TRBD2. CDR3 in amino acids: CASSFDRKGLAGAADTQYF. CDR3 DNA sequence: TGCGCCAGCAGCTTTGACCGAAAGGGACTAGCGGGAGCCGCAGATACGCAGTATTTT.